These 10 T cell receptor beta chains were sequenced from one sample in a study of the immune and genomic landscape of osteosarcoma. Clones were sequenced by immunoSEQ multiplex PCR, and TCRdb holds only the in-frame ones, with some missing. The table shows 130 or so clones, with around 89% occurring only once. The source material was primary tumor tissue from the skull. The source of these receptors is a woman aged 70-85 years with osteosarcoma.

The chain joins TRBV6-6 to TRBJ2-5; 10 nucleotides align to TRBD2. The V gene end was trimmed by 5 bases and the J gene end by 2 bases; junction bases not matched to a gene: 5. The CDR3 is 15 amino acids. Germline assignment: CDR1 MNHNY and CDR2 SVGAGI (reference sequence). CDR3 sequence reads: CASSLAGARQETQYF. CDR3 DNA: TGTGCCAGCAGTCTAGCGGGGGCAAGGCAAGAGACCCAGTACTTC.

For the CDR3, the DNA is TGTGCCAGCAGTTCCCTGGGGAGCTCCTACGAGCAGTACTTC. Residues: CASSSLGSSYEQYF. The rearrangement uses TRBV27 and TRBJ2-7, with a possible D match to TRBD2 (5 bases). The CDR3 totals 14 residues. V was clipped by 4 bases and J by 0 bases, with 10 bases between them. CDR1 is MNHEY and CDR2 is SMNVEV in the germline V gene (reference sequence).

This chain joins TRBV2 and TRBJ1-1, with a tentative D call TRBD1 (5 bases). V was pared by 6 bases and J by 1 base, with 15 bases between. CDR3 length: 15 amino acids. Germline V gene lookup returns CDR1 SNHLY and CDR2 FYNNEI. The CDR3 DNA is TGTGCCAGCAGGTATACAGGTAGAGGGAACACTGAAGCTTTCTTT. Amino acids: CASRYTGRGNTEAFF.

The J gene is TRBJ2-2, the V gene TRBV7-9; D perhaps matches TRBD2 (6 bases). The CDR3 is 16 amino acids. The V gene's germline CDR1 is SEHNR and CDR2 FQNEAQ (reference sequence). V was pared by 5 bases and J by 2 bases, with 15 bases between. The CDR3 sequence is CASSHGLALNTGELFF. The DNA of the CDR3 is TGTGCCAGCAGCCACGGCCTAGCGCTTAACACCGGGGAGCTGTTTTTT.

The genes are TRBV11-2 and TRBJ2-7; D might be TRBD1 (6 bases). Germline V gives CDR1 SGHAT, CDR2 FQNNGV. V was shortened by 5 bases and J by 1 base, with 12 bases between the two germline ends. The CDR3 consists of 14 residues. The CDR3 region is CASSPGQLSYEQYF. CDR3 DNA: TGTGCCAGCAGCCCCGGACAGCTATCCTACGAGCAGTACTTC.

The chain couples TRBV19 to TRBJ1-1; 7 nucleotides line up with TRBD1. V gave up 1 base and J gave up 5 bases; unmatched junction bases: 1. The germline CDR1 and CDR2 sequences are LNHDA and SQIVND (reference sequence). CDR3 size: 13 residues. The CDR3 DNA is TGTGCCAGTAGTATAGCAGGGGGTACTGAAGCTTTCTTT. Its protein product is CASSIAGGTEAFF.

The chain has TRBV6-8 and TRBJ2-7, with 9 bases aligning to TRBD1. The V gene end was trimmed by 5 bases and the J gene end by 7 bases; junction bases not matched to a gene: 6. This CDR3 is built from 13 residues. CDR1 MNHGY and CDR2 SAAAGT come from the germline V gene. For the CDR3, the DNA is TGTGCCAGCAGTCGGGACAGGGCGTGGGAGCAGTACTTC. It translates to CASSRDRAWEQYF.

The chain combines TRBV5-1 with TRBJ2-3; D is possibly TRBD2 (6 bases). V lost 6 bases to trimming and J lost 6 bases, with 17 bases between them. The CDR3 contains 14 residues. The germline V gene encodes CDR1 SGHRS and CDR2 YFSETQ. The CDR3 DNA sequence: TGCGCCAGCACCTCCGGCGGGGTCCGTGATACGCAGTATTTT. Its translation is CASTSGGVRDTQYF.

The rearrangement uses TRBV5-8 and TRBJ2-3; 11 nucleotides match TRBD1. The V gene's germline CDR1 is SGHTS and CDR2 YDEGEE. J gave up 4 bases and V 1 base, and 11 bases lay outside the gene matches. The length of the CDR3 is 18 residues. This CDR3 reads CASSLIKWPGQGADTQYF. In DNA form, the CDR3 reads TGTGCCAGCAGCTTGATTAAGTGGCCGGGACAGGGGGCAGATACGCAGTATTTT.

This sequence joins TRBV29-1 and TRBJ2-3, with D possibly TRBD1 on 6 matching bases. Trimming shortened V by 0 bases and J by 4 bases, and 11 bases separated the two germline ends. Germline CDR1 is SQVTM and CDR2 is ANQGSEA. This CDR3 is built from 14 residues. Written as DNA, the CDR3 is TGCAGCGTTGAAGATAGGCAGGGGTCAGATACGCAGTATTTT. Translation: CSVEDRQGSDTQYF.